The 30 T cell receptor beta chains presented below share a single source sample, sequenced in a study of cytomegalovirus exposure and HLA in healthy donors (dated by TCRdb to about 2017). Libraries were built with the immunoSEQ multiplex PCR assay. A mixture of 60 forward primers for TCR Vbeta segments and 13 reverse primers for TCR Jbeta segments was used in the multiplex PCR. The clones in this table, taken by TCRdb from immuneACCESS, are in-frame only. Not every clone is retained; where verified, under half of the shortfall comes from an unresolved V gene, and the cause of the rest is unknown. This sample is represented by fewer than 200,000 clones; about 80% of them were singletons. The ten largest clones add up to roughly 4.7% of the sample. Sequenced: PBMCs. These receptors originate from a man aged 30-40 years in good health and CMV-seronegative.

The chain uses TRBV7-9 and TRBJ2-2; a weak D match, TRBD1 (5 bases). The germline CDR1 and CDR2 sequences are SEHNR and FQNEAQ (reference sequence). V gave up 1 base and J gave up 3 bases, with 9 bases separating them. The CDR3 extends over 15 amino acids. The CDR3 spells CASSLGDRDTGELFF. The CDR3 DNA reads TGTGCCAGCAGCTTAGGCGACAGAGACACCGGGGAGCTGTTTTTT.

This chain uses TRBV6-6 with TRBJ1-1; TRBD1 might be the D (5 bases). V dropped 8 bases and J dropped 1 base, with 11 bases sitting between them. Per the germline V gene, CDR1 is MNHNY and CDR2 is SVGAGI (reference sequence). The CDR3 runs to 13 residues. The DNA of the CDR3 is TGTGCCAGCGTCTTCGGGGGGAACACTGAAGCTTTCTTT. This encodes CASVFGGNTEAFF.

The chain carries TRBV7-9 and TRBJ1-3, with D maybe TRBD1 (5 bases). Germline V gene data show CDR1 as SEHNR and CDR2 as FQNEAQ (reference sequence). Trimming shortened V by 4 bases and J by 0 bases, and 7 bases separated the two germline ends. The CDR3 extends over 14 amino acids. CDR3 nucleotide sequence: TGTGCCAGCAGCTCGGACACCTCTGGAAACACCATATATTTT. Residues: CASSSDTSGNTIYF.

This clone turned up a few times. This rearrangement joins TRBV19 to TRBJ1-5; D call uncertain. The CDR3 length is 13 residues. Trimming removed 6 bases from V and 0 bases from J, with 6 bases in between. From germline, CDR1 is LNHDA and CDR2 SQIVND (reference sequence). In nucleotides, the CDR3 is TGTGCCAGTAGATTGTATAGCAATCAGCCCCAGCATTTT. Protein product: CASRLYSNQPQHF.

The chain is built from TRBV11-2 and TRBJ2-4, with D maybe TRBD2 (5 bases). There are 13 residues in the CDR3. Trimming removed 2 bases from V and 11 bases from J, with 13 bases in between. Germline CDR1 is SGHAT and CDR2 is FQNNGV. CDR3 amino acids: CASSLSAGVLQYF. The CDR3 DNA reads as TGTGCCAGCAGCTTATCAGCCGGGGTGCTTCAGTACTTC.

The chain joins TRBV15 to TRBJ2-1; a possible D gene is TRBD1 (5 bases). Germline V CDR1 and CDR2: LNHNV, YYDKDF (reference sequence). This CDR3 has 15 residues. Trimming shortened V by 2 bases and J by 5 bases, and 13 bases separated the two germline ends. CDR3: CATSRPRAPHNEQFF. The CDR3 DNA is TGTGCCACCAGCAGACCCAGGGCACCGCACAATGAGCAGTTCTTC.

CDR3 amino acids: CASSLSVYNEQFF. The CDR3 coding sequence is TGTGCCAGCAGCTTATCAGTATACAATGAGCAGTTCTTC. V and J are TRBV7-9 and TRBJ2-1; D gene ambiguous. Germline V lookup: CDR1 SEHNR, CDR2 FQNEAQ (reference sequence). V was pared by 2 bases and J by 4 bases, with 6 bases between. The CDR3 extends over 13 amino acids. The variable domain in full, completed from reference TRBV7-9 and TRBJ2-1, reads DTGVSQNPRHKITKRGQNVTFRCDPISEHNRLYWYRQTLGQGPEFLTYFQNEAQLEKSRLLSDRFSAERPKGSFSTLEIQRTEQGDSAMYLCASSLSVYNEQFFGPGTRLTVL.

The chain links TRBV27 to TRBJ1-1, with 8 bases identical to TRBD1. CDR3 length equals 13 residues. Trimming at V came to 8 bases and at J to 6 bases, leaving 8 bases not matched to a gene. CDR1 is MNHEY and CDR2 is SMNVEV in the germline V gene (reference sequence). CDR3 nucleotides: TGTGCCAGCCGAATTGGACAGGGCGCTGAAGCTTTCTTT. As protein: CASRIGQGAEAFF.

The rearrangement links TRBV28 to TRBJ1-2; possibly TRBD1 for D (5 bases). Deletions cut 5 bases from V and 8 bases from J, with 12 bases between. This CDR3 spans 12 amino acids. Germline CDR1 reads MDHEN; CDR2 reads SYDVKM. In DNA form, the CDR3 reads TGTGCCAGCAGTGTCCAGGGTTGGGGCTACACCTTC. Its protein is CASSVQGWGYTF.

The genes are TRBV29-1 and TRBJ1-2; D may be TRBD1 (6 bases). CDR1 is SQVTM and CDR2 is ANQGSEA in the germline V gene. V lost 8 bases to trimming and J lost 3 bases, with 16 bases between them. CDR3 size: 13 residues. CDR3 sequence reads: CSYEGGLDYGYTF. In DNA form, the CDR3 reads TGCAGCTATGAGGGGGGGTTAGACTATGGCTACACCTTC.

The CDR3 region has the DNA TGTGCCAGCAGCTTAGTGGGGCGGAATGAAGCTTTCTTT. Amino acid sequence: CASSLVGRNEAFF. The chain has TRBV11-2 and TRBJ1-1; tentatively, D is TRBD1 (5 bases). CDR3 length: 13 amino acids. V was clipped by 1 base and J by 7 bases, with 10 bases between them. The germline V gene has CDR1 SGHAT and CDR2 FQNNGV.

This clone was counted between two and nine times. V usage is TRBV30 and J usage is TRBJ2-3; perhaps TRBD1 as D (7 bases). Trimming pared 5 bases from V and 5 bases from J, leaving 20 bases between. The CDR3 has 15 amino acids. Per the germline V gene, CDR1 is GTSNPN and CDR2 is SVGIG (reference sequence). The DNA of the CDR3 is TGTGCCTGGGATTTGGAGGGGGCCGGTAGAGATACGCAGTATTTT. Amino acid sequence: CAWDLEGAGRDTQYF.

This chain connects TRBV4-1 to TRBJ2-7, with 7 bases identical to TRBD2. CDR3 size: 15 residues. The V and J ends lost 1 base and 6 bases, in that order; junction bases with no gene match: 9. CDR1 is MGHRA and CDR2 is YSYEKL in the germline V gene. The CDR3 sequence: CASSQGFGGKVEQYF. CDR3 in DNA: TGCGCCAGCAGCCAAGGATTCGGGGGGAAGGTCGAGCAGTACTTC.

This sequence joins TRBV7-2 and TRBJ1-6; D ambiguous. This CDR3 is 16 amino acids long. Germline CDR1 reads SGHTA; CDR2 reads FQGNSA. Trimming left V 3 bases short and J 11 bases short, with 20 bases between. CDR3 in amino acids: CASSFRGFVPAAPLHF. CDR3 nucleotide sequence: TGTGCCAGCAGCTTTAGAGGGTTCGTTCCAGCGGCACCCCTCCACTTT.

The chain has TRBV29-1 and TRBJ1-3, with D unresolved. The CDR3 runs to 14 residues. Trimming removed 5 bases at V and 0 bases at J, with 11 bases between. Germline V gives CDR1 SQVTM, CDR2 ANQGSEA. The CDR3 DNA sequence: TGCAGCGTTCAACCATCGGGCTCTGGAAACACCATATATTTT. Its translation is CSVQPSGSGNTIYF.

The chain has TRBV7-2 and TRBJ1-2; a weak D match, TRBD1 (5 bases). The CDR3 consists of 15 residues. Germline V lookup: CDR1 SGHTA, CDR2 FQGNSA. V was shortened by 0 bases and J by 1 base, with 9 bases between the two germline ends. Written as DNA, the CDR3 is TGTGCCAGCAGCTTAGCATTCAGGGATAACTATGGCTACACCTTC. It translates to CASSLAFRDNYGYTF.

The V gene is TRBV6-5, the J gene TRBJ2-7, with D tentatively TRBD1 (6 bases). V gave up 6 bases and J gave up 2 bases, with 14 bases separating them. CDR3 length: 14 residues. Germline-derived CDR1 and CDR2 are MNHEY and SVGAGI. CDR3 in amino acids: CASRRAGETYEQYF. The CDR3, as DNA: TGTGCCAGCAGAAGGGCAGGGGAGACCTACGAGCAGTACTTC.

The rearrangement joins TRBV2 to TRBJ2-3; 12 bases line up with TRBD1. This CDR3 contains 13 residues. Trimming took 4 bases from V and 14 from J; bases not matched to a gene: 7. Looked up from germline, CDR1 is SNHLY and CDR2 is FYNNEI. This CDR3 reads CASSAQGQGAGYF. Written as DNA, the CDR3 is TGTGCCAGCAGTGCCCAGGGACAGGGGGCTGGGTATTTT.

CDR3: CASSSPGEKLFF. The CDR3 DNA reads as TGTGCCAGCAGTTCCCCGGGTGAAAAACTGTTTTTT. The genes are TRBV27 and TRBJ1-4, with D uncertain. This CDR3 has 12 amino acids. Germline CDR1 and CDR2: MNHEY and SMNVEV (reference sequence). Trimming cost V 4 bases and J 7 bases, with 7 bases left between them.

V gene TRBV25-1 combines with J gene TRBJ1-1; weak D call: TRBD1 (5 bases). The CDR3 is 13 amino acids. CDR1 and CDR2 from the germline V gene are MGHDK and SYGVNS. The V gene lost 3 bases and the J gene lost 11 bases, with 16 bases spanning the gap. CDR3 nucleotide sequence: TGTGCCAGCAGTGATATAGAAGGGGCCCTGGCTTTCTTT. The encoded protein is CASSDIEGALAFF.

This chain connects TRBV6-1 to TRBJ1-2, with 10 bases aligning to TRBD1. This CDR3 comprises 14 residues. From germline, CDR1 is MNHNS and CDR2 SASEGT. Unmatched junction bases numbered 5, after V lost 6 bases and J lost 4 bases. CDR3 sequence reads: CASRGTGEIYGYTF. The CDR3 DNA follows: TGTGCCAGCAGGGGGACAGGGGAGATCTATGGCTACACCTTC.

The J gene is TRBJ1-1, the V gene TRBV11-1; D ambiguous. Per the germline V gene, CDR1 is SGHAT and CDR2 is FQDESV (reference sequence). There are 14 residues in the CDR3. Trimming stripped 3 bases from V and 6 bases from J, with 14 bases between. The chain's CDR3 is CASSFLGYGAEAFF. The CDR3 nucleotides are TGTGCCAGCAGCTTTCTAGGCTACGGCGCTGAAGCTTTCTTT.

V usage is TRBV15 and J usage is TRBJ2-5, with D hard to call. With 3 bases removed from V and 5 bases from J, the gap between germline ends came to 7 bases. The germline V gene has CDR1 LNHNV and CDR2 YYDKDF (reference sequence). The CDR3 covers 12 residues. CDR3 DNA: TGTGCCACCAGCAGGGCTTGGGAGACCCAGTACTTC. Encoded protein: CATSRAWETQYF.

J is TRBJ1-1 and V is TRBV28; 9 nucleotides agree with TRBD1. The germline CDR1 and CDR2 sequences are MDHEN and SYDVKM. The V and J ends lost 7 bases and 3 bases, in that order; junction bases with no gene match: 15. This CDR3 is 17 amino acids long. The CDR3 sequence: CASTSPTPDRGDTEAFF. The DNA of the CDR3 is TGTGCCAGCACCTCCCCCACCCCCGACAGGGGGGACACTGAAGCTTTCTTT.

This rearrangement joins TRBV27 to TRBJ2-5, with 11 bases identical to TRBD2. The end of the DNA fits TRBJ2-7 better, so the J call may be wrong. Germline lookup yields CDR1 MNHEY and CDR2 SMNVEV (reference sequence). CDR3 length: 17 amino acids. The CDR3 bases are TGTGCCAGCAGTTCCTTTAGCGGGAGGGCCGGGGCCTACGAGCAGTACTTC. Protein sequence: CASSSFSGRAGAYEQYF.

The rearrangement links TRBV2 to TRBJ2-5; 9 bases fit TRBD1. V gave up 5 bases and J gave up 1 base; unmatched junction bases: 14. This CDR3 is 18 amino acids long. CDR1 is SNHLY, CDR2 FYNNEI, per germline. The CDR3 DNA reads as TGTGCCAGCAGTATTATACCGGGACAGGGAGGCCCCCAAGAGACCCAGTACTTC. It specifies CASSIIPGQGGPQETQYF.

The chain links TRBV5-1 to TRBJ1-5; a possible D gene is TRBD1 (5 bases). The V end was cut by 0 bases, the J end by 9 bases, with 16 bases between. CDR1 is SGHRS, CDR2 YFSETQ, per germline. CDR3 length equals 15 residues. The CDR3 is CASSLEERGKGPQHF. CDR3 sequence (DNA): TGCGCCAGCAGCTTGGAAGAGCGGGGGAAAGGGCCCCAGCATTTT. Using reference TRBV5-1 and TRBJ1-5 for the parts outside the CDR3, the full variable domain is KAGVTQTPRYLIKTRGQQVTLSCSPISGHRSVSWYQQTPGQGLQFLFEYFSETQRNKGNFPGRFSGRQFSNSRSEMNVSTLELGDSALYLCASSLEERGKGPQHFGDGTRLSIL.

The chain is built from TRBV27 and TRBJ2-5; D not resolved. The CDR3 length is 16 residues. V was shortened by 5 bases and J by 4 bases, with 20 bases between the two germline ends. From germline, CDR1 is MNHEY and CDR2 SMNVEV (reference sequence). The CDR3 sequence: CASSPQYREKLETQYF. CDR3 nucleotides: TGTGCCAGCAGTCCCCAGTACAGAGAGAAGCTAGAGACCCAGTACTTC.

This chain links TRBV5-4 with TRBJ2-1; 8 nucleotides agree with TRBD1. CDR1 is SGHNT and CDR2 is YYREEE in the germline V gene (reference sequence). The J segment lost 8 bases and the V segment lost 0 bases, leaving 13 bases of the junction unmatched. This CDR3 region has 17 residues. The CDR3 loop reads CASSLAFWTGNVDEQFF. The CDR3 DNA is TGTGCCAGCAGCTTGGCCTTTTGGACAGGGAACGTAGATGAGCAGTTCTTC.

DNA for the CDR3: TGTGCCAGCAGTTTCGAGGCCAACGGGGTCAATCAGCCCCAGCATTTT. This codes for CASSFEANGVNQPQHF. The J gene is TRBJ1-5, the V gene TRBV27, with no clear D. Looked up from germline, CDR1 is MNHEY and CDR2 is SMNVEV (reference sequence). The CDR3 runs 16 residues. V was clipped by 3 bases and J by 3 bases, with 15 bases between them.